The 30 T cell receptor beta chains reported below all come from one sample, sequenced in a study of T-cell reconstitution after alpha-beta-depleted transplantation in children (dated by TCRdb to the mid-2010s). The label giving this sample's treatment or condition can be read as: allogeneic hematopoietic cell transplantation with graft depleted of TCRalphabeta T cells and CD19 B cells. The library was made by PCR. Data came from an Illumina HiSeq 2500. To normalize quantification of the TCRbeta repertoire, the TCR libraries were built with molecular barcoding that relied on unique molecular identifiers. TCRdb reran the public reads through fastp at Q25 and MiXCR, keeping productive beta chains. Every CDR3 protein is listed once, alongside the most common genes and DNA of its rows. Present in this sample are 350,000 to 500,000 distinct CDR3 sequences, roughly 44% of which were seen just once. The top ten hold under 30% of the sample.

The source was PBMCs, collected before TCRalphabeta/CD19-depleted stem cell transplant. The receptor source for this set is a girl aged 2 to 10 with aplastic anemia, due to receive a stem cell transplant.

The sample holds a few counts of this clonotype. V usage is TRBV5-1 and J usage is TRBJ2-3, with 7 bases aligning to TRBD2. There are 16 residues in the CDR3. Germline V gene sequence: CDR1 SGHRS, CDR2 YFSETQ. J was trimmed by 1 base and V by 1 base; bases with no gene match: 6. CDR3 coding DNA: TGCGCCAGCAGCTTGAGGTCGGGAGGTGGCACAGATACGCAGTATTTT. It encodes CASSLRSGGGTDTQYF.

This clonotype was counted ten times or more. DNA of the CDR3: TGTGCCAGCAGCTTAGTTCCGAGAGATACGCAGTATTTT. Protein product: CASSLVPRDTQYF. This sequence joins TRBV7-8 and TRBJ2-3; D is ambiguous. The CDR3 spans 13 residues. Germline-derived CDR1 and CDR2 are SGHVS and FQNEAQ. V lost 1 base and J lost 5, with 7 bases in between.

The J gene is TRBJ2-7, the V gene TRBV20-1, with D possibly TRBD2 on 6 matching bases. The length of the CDR3 is 12 residues. V was shortened by 0 bases and J by 4 bases, with 7 bases between the two germline ends. Germline assignment: CDR1 DFQATT and CDR2 SNEGSKA (reference sequence). The CDR3 here is CSARDGGYEQYF. In nucleotides, the CDR3 is TGCAGTGCTAGAGACGGGGGTTACGAGCAGTACTTC.

V and J are TRBV4-1 and TRBJ1-5, with TRBD1 matching over 7 bases. V lost 3 bases, J lost 1 base, and 9 bases stayed unmatched. Germline V gives CDR1 MGHRA, CDR2 YSYEKL. The CDR3 is 17 residues long. The CDR3 reads CASSHPGGVRSNQPQHF. The CDR3 DNA is TGCGCCAGCAGCCACCCAGGGGGGGTCCGAAGCAATCAGCCCCAGCATTTT.

Written as DNA, the CDR3 is TGCAGTGCTTTACCCTACCTTATTAACAGGGGTAGCATTGCTTTCTTT. Amino acids: CSALPYLINRGSIAFF. The chain couples TRBV20-1 to TRBJ1-1; TRBD1 agrees at 7 bases. Germline V gene sequence: CDR1 DFQATT, CDR2 SNEGSKA (reference sequence). The CDR3 runs to 16 residues. V lost 5 bases to trimming and J lost 11 bases; unmatched junction nucleotides: 23.

This clonotype showed up just a few times. One end of the junction varies from germline; a read error may be responsible. This chain uses TRBV12-3 or TRBV12-4 with TRBJ2-1; 10 bases map to TRBD2. This CDR3 is built from 14 residues. DNA for the CDR3: TGTGCCAGCAGTCTAGCGGGAGCGAACAATGAGCAGTTCTTC. Protein product: CASSLAGANNEQFF.

This clonotype was found many times. This sequence joins TRBV20-1 and TRBJ2-1; TRBD2 matches 13 bases. CDR1 is DFQATT, CDR2 SNEGSKA, per germline (reference sequence). The V segment lost 3 bases and the J segment 9 bases; nucleotides outside the gene matches: 5. This CDR3 region has 14 residues. CDR3 sequence (DNA): TGCAGTGCTAGGGGGACTAGCGGGGCCCCTGAGCAGTTCTTC. Translating it yields CSARGTSGAPEQFF.

Concerning this clonotype itself: At one boundary the junction diverges from the germline segment, which might be a read error. The chain carries TRBV15 and TRBJ1-4, with 11 bases identical to TRBD1. Germline V gives CDR1 LNHNV, CDR2 YYDKDF (reference sequence). This CDR3 is built from 18 residues. As DNA, the CDR3 is TGTGCCACCAGCAAGCCGGGACAGGGGGGTGCAACTAATCAAAAACTGTTTTTT. This translates into CATSKPGQGGATNQKLFF.

This chain uses TRBV9 with TRBJ2-7; D perhaps matches TRBD2 (6 bases). The V end was cut by 0 bases, the J end by 4 bases, with 14 bases between. CDR1 and CDR2 (germline): SGDLS, YYNGEE. The CDR3 runs to 15 residues. The CDR3 DNA reads as TGTGCCAGCAGCGTAGCGGACTACCCTGAGTACGAGCAGTACTTC. Translated: CASSVADYPEYEQYF.

This chain connects TRBV7-9 to TRBJ1-1; no reliable D call. This CDR3 contains 14 residues. V lost 1 base to trimming and J lost 1 base, with 7 bases between them. Germline V gene lookup returns CDR1 SEHNR and CDR2 FQNEAQ (reference sequence). CDR3 coding DNA: TGTGCCAGCAGCTTAGTAACAGAGAACACTGAAGCTTTCTTT. Translated: CASSLVTENTEAFF.

This clonotype was detected a few times. The chain couples TRBV28 to TRBJ2-2; 14 bases map to TRBD2. Germline lookup yields CDR1 MDHEN and CDR2 SYDVKM. The V and J ends lost 6 bases and 7 bases, in that order; junction bases with no gene match: 7. The CDR3 runs to 16 residues. The CDR3 coding sequence is TGTGCCAGCAGAAAGACTAGCGGGAGGGCCATCGGGGAGCTGTTTTTT. As protein: CASRKTSGRAIGELFF.

V is TRBV7-3 and J is TRBJ2-1; 7 bases map to TRBD2. V lost 2 bases to trimming and J lost 5 bases; unmatched junction nucleotides: 6. Germline loops: CDR1 SGHTA, CDR2 FQGTGA. The length of the CDR3 is 15 residues. As DNA, the CDR3 is TGTGCCAGCAGCTTAGCCGGCGGGGGAGACAATGAGCAGTTCTTC. Translating it yields CASSLAGGGDNEQFF.

J is TRBJ2-7 and V is TRBV5-1; weak D call: TRBD1 (5 bases). V lost 3 bases and J 5 bases, leaving 12 bases between the germline ends. The CDR3 contains 13 residues. Germline CDR1 and CDR2: SGHRS and YFSETQ. This chain's CDR3 is CASSWKGNNEQYF. The CDR3 nucleotides are TGCGCCAGCAGCTGGAAGGGGAACAACGAGCAGTACTTC.

About this clonotype: An end of the junction does not agree with germline; a read error may underlie this. This rearrangement joins TRBV5-1 to TRBJ2-1; weak D call: TRBD2 (6 bases). The CDR3 has 15 amino acids. Germline CDR1 reads SGHRS; CDR2 reads YFSETQ. In DNA, the CDR3 is TGCGCCTGCAGCTTGGTCGAAGGGACTCACACTGAGCAGTTCTTC. Amino acid sequence: CACSLVEGTHTEQFF.

This sequence joins TRBV6-5 and TRBJ2-7; no firm D call. The CDR3 has 13 amino acids. Per the germline V gene, CDR1 is MNHEY and CDR2 is SVGAGI. Trimming shortened V by 0 bases and J by 9 bases, and 12 bases separated the two germline ends. Here the CDR3 reads CASSYSKAEGQYF. In DNA form, the CDR3 reads TGTGCCAGCAGTTACTCGAAAGCCGAAGGGCAGTACTTC.

The V gene is TRBV20-1, the J gene TRBJ2-7; D is perhaps TRBD1 or TRBD2 (5 bases each). The CDR3 is 14 amino acids. With 1 base removed from V and 4 bases from J, the gap between germline ends came to 14 bases. In germline, CDR1 is DFQATT, CDR2 SNEGSKA (reference sequence). The DNA for the CDR3 is TGCAGTGCTAGAGGAGCTGAGGGGCTTTACGAGCAGTACTTC. Translated, it gives CSARGAEGLYEQYF.

This clonotype occurred a few times. The V and J genes are TRBV7-2 and TRBJ1-6, with 7 bases aligning to TRBD1. J gave up 7 bases and V 3 bases, and 3 bases lay outside the gene matches. Germline loops: CDR1 SGHTA, CDR2 FQGNSA. CDR3 length: 14 residues. In DNA form, the CDR3 reads TGTGCCAGCAGCTTGGGACAGTCCAATTCACCCCTCCACTTT. Translating gives CASSLGQSNSPLHF.

The chain has TRBV4-1 and TRBJ2-2; D is possibly TRBD2 (6 bases). CDR1 is MGHRA, CDR2 YSYEKL, per germline. This CDR3 is 17 amino acids long. Trimming removed 1 base at V and 4 bases at J, with 16 bases between. The CDR3 reads CASSQGGLAQFTGELFF. The CDR3 nucleotides read TGCGCCAGCAGCCAAGGAGGGCTAGCGCAGTTCACCGGGGAGCTGTTTTTT.

This clonotype showed up just a few times. CDR3 sequence reads: CASSPTSGQYNEQFF. The CDR3, as DNA: TGTGCCAGCAGCCCGACTAGCGGGCAGTACAATGAGCAGTTCTTC. V and J are TRBV5-6 and TRBJ2-1; 10 positions match TRBD2. This CDR3 is built from 15 residues. Trimming at V came to 4 bases and at J to 4 bases, leaving 5 bases not matched to a gene. Per the germline V gene, CDR1 is SGHDT and CDR2 is YYEEEE.

The chain employs TRBV29-1 and TRBJ2-7; D is ambiguous. The ends were cut back, 4 bases at V and 7 bases at J, with 14 bases in the middle. Germline assignment: CDR1 SQVTM and CDR2 ANQGSEA. The CDR3 runs to 12 residues. This CDR3 reads CSVVGLPLEQYF. DNA of the CDR3: TGCAGCGTTGTTGGGTTACCTTTGGAGCAGTACTTC.

V is TRBV20-1 and J is TRBJ2-7; TRBD2 agrees at 11 bases. The V and J ends lost 3 bases and 4 bases, in that order; junction bases with no gene match: 5. The CDR3 totals 14 residues. CDR1 DFQATT and CDR2 SNEGSKA come from the germline V gene (reference sequence). CDR3 amino acids: CSARIAGGRYEQYF. The CDR3 coding sequence is TGCAGTGCTAGGATAGCGGGAGGGCGGTACGAGCAGTACTTC.

J is TRBJ2-1 and V is TRBV12-3 or TRBV12-4, with a weak D call TRBD1 (5 bases). Trimming pared 5 bases from V and 1 base from J, leaving 15 bases between. This CDR3 has 16 amino acids. The CDR3 sequence is CASSPQGAPSYNEQFF. The CDR3 DNA reads as TGTGCCAGCAGTCCCCAAGGGGCCCCGTCCTACAATGAGCAGTTCTTC.

This clonotype was seen ten or more times. The CDR3: CASSFYAGEQYF. CDR3 nucleotide sequence: TGTGCCAGCAGCTTCTATGCCGGCGAGCAGTACTTC. The chain joins TRBV7-2 to TRBJ2-7; D remains unclear. The CDR3 has 12 residues. In germline, CDR1 is SGHTA, CDR2 FQGNSA. V was shortened by 3 bases and J by 6 bases, with 9 bases between the two germline ends. The variable domain in full, completed from reference TRBV7-2 and TRBJ2-7, reads GAGVSQSPSNKVTEKGKDVELRCDPISGHTALYWYRQSLGQGLEFLIYFQGNSAPDKSGLPSDRFSAERTGGSVSTLTIQRTQQEDSAVYLCASSFYAGEQYFGPGTRLTVT.

The J gene is TRBJ2-7, the V gene TRBV5-1; tentative D call: TRBD1 (6 bases). This CDR3 contains 12 residues. The germline V and J ends were trimmed by 5 bases and 3 bases, with 9 bases remaining between them. The germline gives CDR1 SGHRS, CDR2 YFSETQ. The CDR3 sequence: CASRKDSYEQYF. The CDR3 region has the DNA TGCGCCAGCAGAAAGGACAGCTACGAGCAGTACTTC.

This clonotype was picked up a small number of times. The V call is TRBV2, the J call TRBJ2-7; D call uncertain. The V and J ends lost 2 bases and 6 bases respectively, with 11 bases between them. CDR3 length equals 13 residues. Germline V gene data show CDR1 as SNHLY and CDR2 as FYNNEI. The DNA of the CDR3 is TGTGCCAGCAGTGAATCGCCCTTGGTCGAGCAGTACTTC. Its translation is CASSESPLVEQYF.

This clonotype was observed a few times. The V call is TRBV7-2, the J call TRBJ2-7; tentative D call: TRBD2 (6 bases). The CDR3 loop spans 12 amino acids. Germline CDR1 and CDR2: SGHTA and FQGNSA. V dropped 10 bases and J dropped 0 bases, with 10 bases sitting between them. Written as DNA, the CDR3 is TGTGCCAATCGGGGGATCTCCTACGAGCAGTACTTC. This codes for CANRGISYEQYF.

The table lists this clonotype with a few counts. V usage is TRBV11-2 and J usage is TRBJ1-2, with TRBD1 as a possible D gene (5 bases). From germline, CDR1 is SGHAT and CDR2 FQNNGV. The CDR3 contains 15 residues. The V end was cut by 0 bases, the J end by 4 bases, with 12 bases between. In DNA, the CDR3 is TGTGCCAGCAGCTTAGAAAGGGGATCGGGCTATGGCTACACCTTC. This encodes CASSLERGSGYGYTF.

This chain uses TRBV4-1 with TRBJ2-7, with D perhaps TRBD1 or TRBD2 (5 bases each). The CDR3 has 18 residues. The germline V and J ends were trimmed by 0 bases and 3 bases, with 21 bases remaining between them. The V gene's germline CDR1 is MGHRA and CDR2 YSYEKL. DNA of the CDR3: TGCGCCAGCAGCCAAGAGGGTCATGGGGGACCGTCCGACTACGAGCAGTACTTC. Translating it yields CASSQEGHGGPSDYEQYF.

The chain combines TRBV4-3 with TRBJ2-3, with D tentatively TRBD2 (6 bases). This CDR3 region has 17 residues. The V gene's germline CDR1 is LGHNA and CDR2 YSLEER. V lost 1 base, J lost 1 base, and 15 bases lay in between. In nucleotides, the CDR3 is TGCGCCAGCAGCCAAGGGGATGGGGGGAAACGCACAGATACGCAGTATTTT. Its protein product is CASSQGDGGKRTDTQYF.

This clonotype was picked up a small number of times. This rearrangement joins TRBV15 to TRBJ2-1; D unresolved. The CDR3 loop spans 14 amino acids. The V gene lost 0 bases and the J gene lost 10 bases, with 13 bases spanning the gap. The germline CDR1 and CDR2 sequences are LNHNV and YYDKDF (reference sequence). The CDR3: CATSREGSGQEQFF. DNA for the CDR3: TGTGCCACCAGCAGAGAAGGCTCCGGGCAGGAGCAGTTCTTC.